This TCR beta chain was identified during a study of vaccination and CD4 T cells after COVID-19. V lost 6 bases and J 3 bases, leaving 11 bases between the germline ends. The CDR3 is 13 amino acids. From germline, CDR1 is MDHEN and CDR2 SYDVKM. Cultured CD4+ T-cell DNA underwent Oncomine TCR Beta short-read sequencing. TCRdb called the PCR reads again in MiXCR, with one record for every CDR3 protein. The data hold roughly 7,400 distinct CDR3 sequences, with 74% observed a single time. As for treatment: approximately nine-day PBMC culture with coronavirus spike peptide pools or control peptides (ViraFEST assay). In the case of this clonotype: The antigen is unknown.

This TCR was recovered from a human donor who had recovered from COVID-19. This chain uses TRBV28 with TRBJ2-5, with a weak D call TRBD2 (6 bases). The sequenced sample consisted of CD4+ T cells from blood, cultured in vitro. The DNA of the CDR3 is TGTGCCAGCAGGGGTGGAGGGGAAGAGACCCAGTACTTC. Protein sequence: CASRGGGEETQYF.